In this sample, the clone carrying this TCR beta chain turned up many times. These data come from a study of blood T cell repertoires in COVID-19. Study summary: From T cells, B-cell-depleted T cells, or PBMCs came the material, which was cDNA or gDNA.

This CDR3 contains 13 residues. V was clipped by 8 bases and J by 2 bases, with 12 bases between them. Germline assignment: CDR1 SEHNR and CDR2 FQNEAQ (reference sequence). Using immunoSEQ multiplex PCR, the repertoire was profiled, and TCRdb retains in-frame clones only, with some absent. The data contain a few hundred thousand clones, approximately 87% of them singletons. Sequenced sample: peripheral blood. This TCR derives from a woman between 45 and 60 years old who had recovered from COVID-19. The V and J genes are TRBV7-9 and TRBJ2-5, with D tentatively TRBD2 (6 bases). The CDR3 nucleotides read TGTGCCAGCCGGGGGAGGCAACAAGAGACCCAGTACTTC. Amino acid sequence: CASRGRQQETQYF.